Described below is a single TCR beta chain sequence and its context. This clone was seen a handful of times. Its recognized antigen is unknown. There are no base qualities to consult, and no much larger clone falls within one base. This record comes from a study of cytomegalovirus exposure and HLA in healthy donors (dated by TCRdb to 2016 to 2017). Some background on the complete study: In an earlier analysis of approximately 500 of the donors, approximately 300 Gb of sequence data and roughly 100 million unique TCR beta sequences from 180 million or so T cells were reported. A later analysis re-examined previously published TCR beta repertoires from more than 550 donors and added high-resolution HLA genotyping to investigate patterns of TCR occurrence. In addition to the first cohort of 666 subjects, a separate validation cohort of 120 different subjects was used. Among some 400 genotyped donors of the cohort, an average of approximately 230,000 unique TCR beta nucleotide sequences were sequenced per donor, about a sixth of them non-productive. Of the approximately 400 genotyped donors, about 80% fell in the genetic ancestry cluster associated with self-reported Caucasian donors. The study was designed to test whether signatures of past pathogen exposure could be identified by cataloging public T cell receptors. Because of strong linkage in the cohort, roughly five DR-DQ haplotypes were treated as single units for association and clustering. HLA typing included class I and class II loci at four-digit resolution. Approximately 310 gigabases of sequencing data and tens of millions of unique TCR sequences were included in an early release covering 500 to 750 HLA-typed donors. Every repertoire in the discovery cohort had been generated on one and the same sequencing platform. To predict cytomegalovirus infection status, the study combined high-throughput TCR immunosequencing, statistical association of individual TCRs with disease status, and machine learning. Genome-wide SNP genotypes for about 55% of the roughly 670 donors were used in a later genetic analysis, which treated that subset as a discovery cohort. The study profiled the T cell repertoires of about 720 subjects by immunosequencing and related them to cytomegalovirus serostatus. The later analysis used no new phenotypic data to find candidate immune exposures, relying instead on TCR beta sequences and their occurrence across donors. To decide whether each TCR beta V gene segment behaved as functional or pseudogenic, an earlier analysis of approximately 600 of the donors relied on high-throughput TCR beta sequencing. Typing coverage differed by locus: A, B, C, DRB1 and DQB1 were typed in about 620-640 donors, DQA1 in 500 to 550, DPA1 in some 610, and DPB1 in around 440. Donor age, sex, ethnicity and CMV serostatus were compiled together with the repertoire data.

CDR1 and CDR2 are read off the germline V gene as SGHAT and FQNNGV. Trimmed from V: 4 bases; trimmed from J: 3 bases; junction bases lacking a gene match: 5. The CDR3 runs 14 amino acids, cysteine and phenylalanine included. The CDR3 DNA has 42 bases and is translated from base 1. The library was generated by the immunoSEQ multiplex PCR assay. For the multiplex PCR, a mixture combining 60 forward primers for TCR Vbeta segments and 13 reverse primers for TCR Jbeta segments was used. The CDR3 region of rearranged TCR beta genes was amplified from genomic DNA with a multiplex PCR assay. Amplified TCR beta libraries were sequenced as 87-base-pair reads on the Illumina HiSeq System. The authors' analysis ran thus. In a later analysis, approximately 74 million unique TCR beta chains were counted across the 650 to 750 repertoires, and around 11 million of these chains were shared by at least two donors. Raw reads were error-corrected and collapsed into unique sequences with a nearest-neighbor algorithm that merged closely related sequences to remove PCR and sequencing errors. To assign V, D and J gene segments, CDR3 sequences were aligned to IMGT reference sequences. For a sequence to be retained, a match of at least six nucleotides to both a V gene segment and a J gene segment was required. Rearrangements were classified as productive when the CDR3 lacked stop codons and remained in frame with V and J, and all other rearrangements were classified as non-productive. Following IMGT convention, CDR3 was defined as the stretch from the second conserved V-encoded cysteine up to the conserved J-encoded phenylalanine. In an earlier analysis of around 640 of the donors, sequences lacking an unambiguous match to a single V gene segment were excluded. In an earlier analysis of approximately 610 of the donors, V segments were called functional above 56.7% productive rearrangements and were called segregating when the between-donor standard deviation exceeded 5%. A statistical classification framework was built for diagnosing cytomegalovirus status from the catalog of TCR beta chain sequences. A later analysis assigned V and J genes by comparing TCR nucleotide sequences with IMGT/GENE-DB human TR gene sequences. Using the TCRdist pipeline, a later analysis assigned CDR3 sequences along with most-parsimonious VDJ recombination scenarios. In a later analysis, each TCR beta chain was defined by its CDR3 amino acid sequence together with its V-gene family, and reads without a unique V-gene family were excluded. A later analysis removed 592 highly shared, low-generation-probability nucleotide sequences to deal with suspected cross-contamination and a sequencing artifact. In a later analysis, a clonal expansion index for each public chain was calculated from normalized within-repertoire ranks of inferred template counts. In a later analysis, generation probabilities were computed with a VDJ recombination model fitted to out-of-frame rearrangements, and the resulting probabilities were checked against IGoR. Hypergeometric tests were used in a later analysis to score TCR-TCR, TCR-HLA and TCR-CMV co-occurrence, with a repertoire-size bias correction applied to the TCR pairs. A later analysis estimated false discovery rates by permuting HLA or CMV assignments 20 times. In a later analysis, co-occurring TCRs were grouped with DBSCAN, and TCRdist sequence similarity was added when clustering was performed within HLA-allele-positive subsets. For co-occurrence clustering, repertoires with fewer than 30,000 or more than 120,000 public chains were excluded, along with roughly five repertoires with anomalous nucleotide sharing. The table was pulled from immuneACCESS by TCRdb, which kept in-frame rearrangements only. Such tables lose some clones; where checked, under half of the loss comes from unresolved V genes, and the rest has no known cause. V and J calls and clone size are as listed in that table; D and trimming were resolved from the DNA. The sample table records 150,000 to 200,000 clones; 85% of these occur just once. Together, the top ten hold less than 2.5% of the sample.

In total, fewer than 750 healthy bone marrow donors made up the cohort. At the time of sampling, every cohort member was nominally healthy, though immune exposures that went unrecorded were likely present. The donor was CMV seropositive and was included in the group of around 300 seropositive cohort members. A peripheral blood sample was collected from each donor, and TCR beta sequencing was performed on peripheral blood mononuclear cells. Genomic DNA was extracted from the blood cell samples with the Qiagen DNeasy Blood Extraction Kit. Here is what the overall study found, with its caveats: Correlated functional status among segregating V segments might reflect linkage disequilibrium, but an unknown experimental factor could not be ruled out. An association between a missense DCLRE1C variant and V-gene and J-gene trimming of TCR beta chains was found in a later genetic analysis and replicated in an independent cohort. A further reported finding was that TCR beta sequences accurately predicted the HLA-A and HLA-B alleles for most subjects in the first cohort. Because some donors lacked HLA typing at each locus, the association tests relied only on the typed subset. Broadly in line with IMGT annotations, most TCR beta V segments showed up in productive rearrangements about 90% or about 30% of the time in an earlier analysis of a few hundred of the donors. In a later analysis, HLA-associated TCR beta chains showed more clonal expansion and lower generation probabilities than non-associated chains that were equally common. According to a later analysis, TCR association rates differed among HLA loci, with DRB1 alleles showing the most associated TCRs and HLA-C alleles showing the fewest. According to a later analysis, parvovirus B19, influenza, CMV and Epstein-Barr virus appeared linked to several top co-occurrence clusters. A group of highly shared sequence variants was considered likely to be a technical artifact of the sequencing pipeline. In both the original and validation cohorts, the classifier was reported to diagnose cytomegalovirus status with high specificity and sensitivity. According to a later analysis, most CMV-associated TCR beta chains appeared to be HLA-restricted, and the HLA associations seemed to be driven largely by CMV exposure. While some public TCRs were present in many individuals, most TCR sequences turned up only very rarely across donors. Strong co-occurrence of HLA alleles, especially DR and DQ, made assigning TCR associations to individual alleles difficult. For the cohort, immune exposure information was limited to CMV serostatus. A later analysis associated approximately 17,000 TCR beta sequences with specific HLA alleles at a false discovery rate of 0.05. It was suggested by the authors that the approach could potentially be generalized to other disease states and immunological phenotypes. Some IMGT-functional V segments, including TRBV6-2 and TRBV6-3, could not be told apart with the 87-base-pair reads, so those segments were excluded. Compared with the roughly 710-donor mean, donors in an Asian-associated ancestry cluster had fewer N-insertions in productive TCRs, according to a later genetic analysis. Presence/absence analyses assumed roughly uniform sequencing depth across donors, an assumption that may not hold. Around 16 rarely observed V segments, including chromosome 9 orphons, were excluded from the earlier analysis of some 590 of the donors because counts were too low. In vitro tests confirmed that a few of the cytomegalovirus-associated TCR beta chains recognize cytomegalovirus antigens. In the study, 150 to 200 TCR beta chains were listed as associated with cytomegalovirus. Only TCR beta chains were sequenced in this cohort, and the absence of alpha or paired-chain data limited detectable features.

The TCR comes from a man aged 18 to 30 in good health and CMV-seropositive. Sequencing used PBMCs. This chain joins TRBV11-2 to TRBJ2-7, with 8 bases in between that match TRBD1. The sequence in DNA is TGTGCCAGCAGCTACGCCAGGGGGCTCTACGAGCAGTACTTC. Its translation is CASSYARGLYEQYF.